These T cell receptor beta chains were read from a single sample in a study of CD8+ T cells in alopecia areata. Clones were read by immunoSEQ multiplex PCR, and TCRdb kept only the in-frame ones, dropping some. The top ten clones hold 0.48% of a sample with about 200,000 clones, around two fifths of them seen once. The sample was CD4+ T cells sorted from blood, taken around week 34, from a patient treated with tofacitinib. Every receptor here comes from a human donor with alopecia areata. Each CDR3 is given with its conserved first and last residue. The order of the fields is V gene, J gene, D gene, clone size, CDR3 DNA, CDR3 protein. A D gene is named only where the DNA matches it firmly. Clone size is shown for a subset of rows, as once, few, many or a class of expanded clone.

TRBV18	TRBJ2-3	TRBD2	few	TGTGCCAGCTCACCAGACCTAGCGGGGAAAGGTGCGCAGTATTTT	CASSPDLAGKGAQYF
TRBV18	TRBJ1-1	NA	few	TGTGCCAGCCAGGCTGGGGAATCGACTGAAGCTTTCTTT	CASQAGESTEAFF
TRBV7-9	TRBJ2-3	NA	NA	TGTGCCAGCAGCTTAGTTCCCACAGATACGCAGTATTTT	CASSLVPTDTQYF
TRBV7-8	TRBJ2-4	TRBD2	many	TGTGCCAGCAGCTCACAGCGGGGGACTAGCGTCATTCAGTACTTC	CASSSQRGTSVIQYF
TRBV6-5	TRBJ1-1	NA	NA	TGTGCCAGCACCCTAGGGGGGCGGAGGGACACTGAAGCTTTCTTT	CASTLGGRRDTEAFF
TRBV4-2	TRBJ1-2	NA	NA	TGTGCCAGCAGCCGTTCATCGGGTCTCCCAGACAGCATTGGGGTCTATGGCTACACCTTC	CASSRSSGLPDSIGVYGYTF
TRBV27	TRBJ1-4	NA	NA	TGTGCCAGCAGGGACCTGCCGGGACGGGAGAATGAAAAACTGTTTTTT	CASRDLPGRENEKLFF
TRBV7-2	TRBJ2-3	TRBD2	few	TGTGCCAGCAGCTTTCTAGCGGGAGCCGCCACAGATACGCAGTATTTT	CASSFLAGAATDTQYF
TRBV5-4	TRBJ2-1	TRBD2	NA	TGTGCCAGCAGCTTGGCTCTTCAGCGGGGGGCCTACAATGAGCAGTTCTTC	CASSLALQRGAYNEQFF
TRBV28	TRBJ1-4	NA	NA	TGTGCCAGCAGTTCTGGGTCGTATGAAAAACTGTTTTTT	CASSSGSYEKLFF
TRBV6-1	TRBJ1-5	NA	NA	TGTGCCAGCACCCCCGAGGCAGGTGGGCAGCCCCAGCATTTT	CASTPEAGGQPQHF
TRBV5-1	TRBJ2-6	NA	NA	TGCGCCAGCAGCTTGGACGGGGGCACCTCTGGGGCCAACGTCCTGACTTTC	CASSLDGGTSGANVLTF
TRBV7-9	TRBJ2-6	NA	NA	TGTGCCAGCAGCTTTAAGTCTGGGGCCAACGTCCTGACTTTC	CASSFKSGANVLTF
TRBV27	TRBJ1-2	TRBD1	few	TGTGCCAGCAGTTTGGGACAGGGAGTACTATTGGATGGCTACACCTTC	CASSLGQGVLLDGYTF
TRBV5-1	TRBJ1-1	NA	NA	TGCGCCAGCAGCTTGGAAGGGTTGAACACTGAAGCTTTCTTT	CASSLEGLNTEAFF
TRBV27	TRBJ2-7	TRBD1	NA	TGTGCCAGCAGTTCCACAGGGGGTTCCTACGAGCAGTACTTC	CASSSTGGSYEQYF
TRBV30	TRBJ1-2	NA	few	TGTGCCTGGAGTCGCACAGTCCCCTATGGCTACACCTTC	CAWSRTVPYGYTF
TRBV2	TRBJ1-2	NA	NA	TGTGCCAGCACCCATGGAGCTAACTATGGCTACACCTTC	CASTHGANYGYTF
TRBV15	TRBJ2-1	NA	NA	TGTGCCACCAGCAGAGTTTTGGAGGACAATGAGCAGTTCTTC	CATSRVLEDNEQFF
TRBV14	TRBJ2-7	NA	few	TGTGCCAGCAGTGATCGACCATACAGGGATAGCGAGCAGTACTTC	CASSDRPYRDSEQYF
TRBV19	TRBJ1-2	TRBD1	few	TGTGCCAGTAGTATCCGGGACAGGGTCGTTGGCTACACCTTC	CASSIRDRVVGYTF
TRBV27	TRBJ2-7	TRBD2	NA	TGTGCCAGCAGACCCGGGACTAGCGGTTACGAGCAGTACTTC	CASRPGTSGYEQYF
TRBV6-1	TRBJ1-4	NA	few	TGTGCCAGCAGTGAATTGGACCAAACTAATGAAAAACTGTTTTTT	CASSELDQTNEKLFF
TRBV2	TRBJ2-3	NA	few	TGTGCCAGCAGTCGACAGGAGGCAGATACGCAGTATTTT	CASSRQEADTQYF
TRBV5-4	TRBJ1-1	TRBD1	NA	TGTGCCAGCAGCGAGAGGGACAGGCTGAACACTGAAGCTTTCTTT	CASSERDRLNTEAFF
TRBV9	TRBJ2-2	NA	once	TGTGCCAGCAGCCGGGGAGTGACCGGGGAGCTGTTTTTT	CASSRGVTGELFF
TRBV5-1	TRBJ1-1	TRBD1	few	TGCGCCAGCAGGTCCGGGACAGACACCCGAAATACTGAAGCTTTCTTT	CASRSGTDTRNTEAFF
TRBV30	TRBJ2-5	TRBD1	NA	TGTGCCTGGCTAGGACAGGGCAGGGCAGAGACCCAGTACTTC	CAWLGQGRAETQYF
TRBV18	TRBJ2-7	TRBD1	NA	TGTGCCAGCTCACCACGGACAGGGGAAAGTCGCGAGCAGTACTTC	CASSPRTGESREQYF
TRBV14	TRBJ2-1	NA	NA	TGTGCCAGCGGGAGGAGCCTTATTGACAATGAGCAGTTCTTC	CASGRSLIDNEQFF
TRBV6-4	TRBJ2-1	NA	NA	TGTGCCAGCAGTGCCGGACTAATAGGTAGCTCCTACAATGAGCAGTTCTTC	CASSAGLIGSSYNEQFF
TRBV27	TRBJ1-4	NA	NA	TGTGCCAGCAGGGACCTTGGTGCCGGGGAAAAACTGTTTTTT	CASRDLGAGEKLFF
TRBV5-1	TRBJ2-3	TRBD2	many	TGCGCCAGCAGCACGGGACTAGCGGGGGGCACGGCTCGGGGCACAGATACGCAGTATTTT	CASSTGLAGGTARGTDTQYF
TRBV5-1	TRBJ1-1	TRBD1	NA	TGCGCCAGCAGCACCGGACAGGTGGGCACTGAAGCTTTCTTT	CASSTGQVGTEAFF
TRBV29-1	TRBJ2-3	NA	NA	TGCAGCGCCATGGGGATCTTGACAGATACGCAGTATTTT	CSAMGILTDTQYF
TRBV5-1	TRBJ1-6	NA	NA	TGCGCCAGCAGCTTGGTTTCCGGGGGGCCGAATAATTCACCCCTCCACTTT	CASSLVSGGPNNSPLHF
TRBV21-1	TRBJ1-5	NA	few	TGTGCCAGCAGCAAAGTGCTAGGGAATCCCCAGCATTTT	CASSKVLGNPQHF
TRBV6-6	TRBJ2-5	TRBD1	once	TGTGCCAGCGGGTGGGACAGGACAACCCAAGAGACCCAGTACTTC	CASGWDRTTQETQYF
TRBV28	TRBJ1-5	NA	few	TGTGCCAGCAGTCCGTCGGAAGGGTTAGGGTCGATGGATCAGCCCCAGCATTTT	CASSPSEGLGSMDQPQHF
TRBV5-1	TRBJ2-5	NA	NA	TGCGCCAGCAAACCCACAGTGATGGGGACCCAGTACTTC	CASKPTVMGTQYF
TRBV10-2	TRBJ2-1	NA	NA	TGCGCCAGCAGGGTGGCAGGGTCCTACAATGAGCAGTTCTTC	CASRVAGSYNEQFF
TRBV9	TRBJ2-2	NA	NA	TGTGCCAGCAGCGTAGCTACCGGTTCGGGCGGGGAGCTGTTTTTT	CASSVATGSGGELFF
TRBV4-1	TRBJ2-6	TRBD2	NA	TGCGCCAGCAGCCAGTGGCTAGCGGGAGTGTCTGGGGCCAACGTCCTGACTTTC	CASSQWLAGVSGANVLTF
TRBV4-2	TRBJ2-1	NA	few	TGTGCCAGCAGCCAAGGCCCAGCAGCTACAGATGAGCAGTTCTTC	CASSQGPAATDEQFF
TRBV4-1	TRBJ1-2	NA	NA	TGCGCCAGCAGCCAGGCAGGGGAGTCGCGTGGCTACACCTTC	CASSQAGESRGYTF
TRBV5-1	TRBJ2-2	NA	NA	TGCGCCAGCAGCTTGCTCCCGGGGATCGACACCGGGGAGCTGTTTTTT	CASSLLPGIDTGELFF
TRBV30	TRBJ2-5	NA	NA	TGTGCCTGGAGGGCGCAGGGAGTAAAAGAGACCCAGTACTTC	CAWRAQGVKETQYF
TRBV11-2	TRBJ2-7	TRBD2	NA	TGTGCCAGCAGCTTAGGCGGCGGGAGGGTCCCCGAGCAGTACTTC	CASSLGGGRVPEQYF
TRBV29-1	TRBJ1-2	NA	NA	TGCAGCGACGACTCCGGGGGCTATGGTGGCTACACCTTC	CSDDSGGYGGYTF
TRBV30	TRBJ2-1	NA	many	TGTGCCTGGATGGGTCGACAGATGTACAATGAGCAGTTCTTC	CAWMGRQMYNEQFF
TRBV10-3	TRBJ1-2	NA	NA	TGTGCCATCAGTGAGGGACCCTATGGCTACACCTTC	CAISEGPYGYTF
TRBV14	TRBJ2-7	NA	few	TGTGCCAGCAGCCAAATAGGACGTCAGTCCTACGAGCAGTACTTC	CASSQIGRQSYEQYF
TRBV19	TRBJ1-1	NA	many	TGTGCCAGTAGGCCAATGCCCGGGACAACTGAAGCTTTCTTT	CASRPMPGTTEAFF
TRBV6-5	TRBJ1-4	NA	NA	TGTGCCAGCAGCCTGACTCTTAATGAAAAACTGTTTTTT	CASSLTLNEKLFF
TRBV9	TRBJ2-5	NA	few	TGTGCCAGCAGCCGGGGCCGGGGAGAGACCCAGTACTTC	CASSRGRGETQYF